These 2 T cell receptor beta chains came from one sample sequenced in a study of T cell responses to AZD1222 COVID-19 vaccine. Sequencing was performed with immunoSEQ multiplex PCR; in TCRdb, only in-frame clones are kept and a portion is missing. This sample has over 100,000 clones; about 91% occur once, and the top ten carry approximately 7.6%. This specimen consisted of peripheral blood, obtained on day 0 of AZD1222 vaccination. These receptors were taken from an adult in good health.

The chain couples TRBV30 to TRBJ2-3; 7 bases agree with TRBD2. Germline-derived CDR1 and CDR2 are GTSNPN and SVGIG (reference sequence). V trimming: 0 bases; J trimming: 1 base; junction bases outside the gene matches: 4. The CDR3 consists of 15 residues. CDR3 sequence (DNA): TGTGCCTGGAGTGTCGGGGGGATGGGCACAGATACGCAGTATTTT. Translating it yields CAWSVGGMGTDTQYF.

V is TRBV7-2 and J is TRBJ2-5, with 11 bases matching TRBD2. Germline-derived CDR1 and CDR2 are SGHTA and FQGNSA. With 4 bases clipped from V and 2 bases from J, the junction kept 6 bases outside the gene matches. CDR3 length: 16 amino acids. The CDR3 nucleotides read TGTGCCAGCAGCTCGGATAGCGGGAGGGGACAAGAGACCCAGTACTTC. Translated, it gives CASSSDSGRGQETQYF.